This T cell receptor beta chain was identified during a study of OX40 agonist ivuxolimab in advanced cancers. A word on this clone: Its antigen is unidentified.

This table comes from immunoSEQ multiplex PCR, and its TCRdb copy is limited to in-frame clones, with some not included. The sample yields approximately 70,000 clones, about 82% seen once. Trimming removed 9 bases from V and 1 base from J, with 13 bases in between. This CDR3 region has 14 residues. Notes on the study in general: With doses of 0.1 to 3.0 mg/kg, CD4+ and CD8+ blood T cells had undergone clonal expansion by week 6.

The chain employs TRBV23-1 and TRBJ1-5, with D perhaps matching TRBD1 (6 bases). TRBV23-1 is an ORF; its function is uncertain. The sequencing here drew on CD4+ or CD8+ T cells sorted from blood, taken in a trial of the OX40 agonist ivuxolimab. This clonotype was obtained from an adult with an advanced solid tumor such as melanoma, head and neck, liver or kidney cancer. CDR3 sequence reads: CASRGLESNQPQHF. CDR3 DNA: TGCGCCAGTCGGGGGCTGGAAAGCAATCAGCCCCAGCATTTT.